Listed below are T cell receptor beta chains from one sample, sequenced in a study of cytomegalovirus exposure and HLA in healthy donors. Sequencing used immunoSEQ multiplex PCR; TCRdb keeps in-frame clones, though not all of them. This sample has about 200,000 clones, with around 70% found just once. Sequenced input: PBMCs. These receptors originate from a middle-aged man in good health and CMV-seropositive. The conserved cysteine and the conserved F or W are not part of the CDR3 here.

CDR3 protein	V gene	CDR3 length	J gene
AISDPGRGIDEQY	TRBV10-3	13	TRBJ2-7
ASSLRSWATTGELF	TRBV13	14	TRBJ2-2
ASGLGTSGGIGELF	TRBV2	14	TRBJ2-2
ASRSGGDYGYT	TRBV6-5	11	TRBJ1-2
ASGAGDRDYNEQF	TRBV19	13	TRBJ2-1
ASSEQGTNYGYT	TRBV2	12	TRBJ1-2
ASSIETGYTQY	TRBV19	11	TRBJ2-3
ASSDLAGGTDTQY	TRBV11-2	13	TRBJ2-3
ASSLVGAGYTDTQY	TRBV5-6	14	TRBJ2-3
ASSLVSGTDQNQPQH	TRBV7-9	15	TRBJ1-5
ASTPRAGPGPQH	TRBV19	12	TRBJ1-5
ASSGTSVPYNEQF	TRBV5-1	13	TRBJ2-1
ATSRGGDSLEQY	TRBV15	12	TRBJ2-7
ASSIDTYYEQY	TRBV5-1	11	TRBJ2-7
ASSFSGGNNEQF	TRBV5-1	12	TRBJ2-1
ASSKRQGLGERNQPQH	TRBV4-1	16	TRBJ1-5
ASSQWDSYEQY	TRBV27	11	TRBJ2-7
ASSTYDSLGSYNEQF	TRBV5-7	15	TRBJ2-1
ASSQESGIPYEQY	TRBV4-1	13	TRBJ2-7
ASSVDHSTEAF	TRBV9	11	TRBJ1-1
ASSRTGQSNSPLH	TRBV5-6	13	TRBJ1-6
ATHFGEQF	TRBV5-1	8	TRBJ2-1
ASSSSGSGTYYEQY	TRBV9	14	TRBJ2-7
ASSSRSLETQY	TRBV5-1	11	TRBJ2-5
ASRATQGVDEQY	TRBV27	12	TRBJ2-7
ASSVAAGRSTGELF	TRBV9	14	TRBJ2-2
AIRPQLAASSYEQY	TRBV10-3	14	TRBJ2-7
ASSPLGQGASYNEQF	TRBV7-2	15	TRBJ2-1
ASSIGGETQY	TRBV5-6	10	TRBJ2-5
ATGGGGSYEQY	TRBV7-9	11	TRBJ2-7